Sequencing of this T cell receptor beta chain was carried out in a study of blood T cell repertoires in COVID-19. The overall study: Both acute and convalescent COVID-19 samples were obtained from the United States, Italy and Spain.

Authors' analysis steps: Reference gene primer amplification in the assay estimated nucleated cell counts. Here immunoSEQ multiplex PCR was the method, and the copy in TCRdb shows in-frame clones only, minus some. V and J calls and clone size are copied from that table; D and trimming were computed from the DNA. The repertoire holds fewer than 200,000 clones, with roughly 86% as singletons. Germline assignment: CDR1 MDHEN and CDR2 SYDVKM. The CDR3 sequence is 12 residues long. The J segment lost 5 bases and the V segment lost 6 bases, leaving 4 bases of the junction unmatched. Material: peripheral blood. The gene calls are TRBV28 and TRBJ2-7; TRBD1 agrees at 7 bases. The sequence was obtained from a woman aged 60-75 years who had recovered from COVID-19. The CDR3 nucleotides are TGTGCCAGCAGAACTACAGGGGACGAGCAGTACTTC. Amino acids: CASRTTGDEQYF.